The entry that follows covers one TCR beta chain sequence. This clone was detected only a few times. There is no known antigen for this receptor. No base qualities exist here, and no much larger clone lies one base off it. Reading from cysteine to phenylalanine, the CDR3 counts 16 amino acids. The DNA shown is the 48-base CDR3, in frame from base 1. Trimming leaves V shorter by 6 bases and J shorter by 0 bases, with the junction holding 10 bases beyond the gene matches. CDR1 and CDR2, per the germline V gene, are SGHTA and FQGNSA. The entire amount of isolated RNA was reverse transcribed using the High Capacity cDNA Reverse Transcription Kit, so the sequenced TCRB transcripts were expressed ones. Naive, central memory and regulatory T cell samples underwent deep immunoSEQ sequencing, averaging about 3.57 million total reads per sample. Sorted cells were lysed in RLT buffer and RNA was extracted with DNase-treated RNeasy Micro or Mini kits, depending on cell number. To prevent cross-contamination, every cell subset was processed on its own, while patient and healthy donor samples were processed together. The immunoSEQ multiplex PCR was used to amplify TCRB sequences from cDNA, yielding 87-bp fragments that span the CDR3 region. Sequencing of the amplicons was performed on the Illumina HiSeq platform. As for how the authors treated the data: Synthetic template baselines were used to correct PCR bias computationally, reads within Hamming distance 2 were collapsed together, and singletons that could not be merged were discarded. Reads were aligned to IMGT to assign V, D and J genes, CDR3 length, and insertions or deletions at six rearrangement sites. Clonotype counts were normalized to sorted cell number within each subset before computing true diversity and Gini coefficients with the tcR R package. Repertoire sharing was quantified using the overlap coefficient calculated on TCRB nucleotide sequences. Out-of-frame TCRB sequences from naive cells were analyzed to stand in for the pre-selection repertoire. TCRdb holds this immuneACCESS table with in-frame rearrangements only. Some clones are missing; in checked studies, unresolved V genes explain under half, and the rest has no known cause. V and J calls and clone size are given by that table; D and trimming were obtained from the DNA. Counted in this sample were 600,000 to 750,000 clones; under 15% of them appeared once. Of the sample, around 0.12% falls within the top ten clones.

This entry belongs to a study of beta chain features in type 1 diabetes (dated by TCRdb to the late 2010s). Study-wide context: No differences in mean age, gender distribution, total cell number or subset yield were found between patients and healthy donors. In the study, recently diagnosed type 1 diabetes patients and matched healthy donors were compared on the TCRB repertoires of their sorted circulating CD4+ T cell subsets. A total of over 95,000,000 sorted cells were examined across all samples, and RNA yield correlated strongly with the number of cells per subset. Regulatory and stem cell-like memory subsets were obtained from only 8 patients and roughly 8 healthy donors, while naive and central memory subsets were obtained from all 30 or so donors.

Each donor gave one peripheral blood draw, approximately 100 mL on average, collected into heparinised tubes. A BD FACSAria II and a panel including CD45RO, CCR7, CD25, CD127, CD95 and CD27 were used to sort naive, central memory, regulatory and stem cell-like memory CD4+ T cells. A purity above 95% was achieved for all sorted populations. PBMCs were isolated right away by Lymphoprep density gradient centrifugation and were stained directly, without culture. So that batch effects would be minimized, each experiment stained and sorted samples in pairs, pairing one healthy donor with one patient. Paper-wide results and their limitations: Fewer insertions and more nucleotide deletions at VDJ recombination sites were observed in patients with type 1 diabetes, implying thymic rearrangement abnormalities. Type 1 diabetes patients showed a moderate but significant shortening of TCRB CDR3 length in all four CD4+ subsets. PCR may preferentially amplify shorter templates, but because patient and control samples were amplified and corrected together, any resulting skew would affect both groups equally. Naive, central memory and regulatory TCRB repertoires appeared to be more similar among patients than among healthy donors. HLA sub-analyses involved small numbers of individuals, so any influence of HLA type on TCRB rearrangement remained unresolved. Because cDNA was sequenced instead of genomic DNA, activated cells with high expression could be over-represented, although the groups did not differ in activation or CD3 levels.

Source material: naive CD4+ T cells from blood. The intended sense of this specimen's cell subset or site label: true naive CD4+ T cells. The source of this sequence is a man aged 25 to 40 with type 1 diabetes. The chain is assembled from TRBV7-2 and TRBJ2-7; 8 middle bases align to TRBD2. The CDR3 protein sequence reads: CASSWRQAGGSYEQYF. The nucleotides read TGTGCCAGCAGTTGGAGACAGGCGGGGGGCTCCTACGAGCAGTACTTC. Reference TRBV7-2 and TRBJ2-7 genes cover what lies past the CDR3, so the full variable domain is GAGVSQSPSNKVTEKGKDVELRCDPISGHTALYWYRQSLGQGLEFLIYFQGNSAPDKSGLPSDRFSAERTGGSVSTLTIQRTQQEDSAVYLCASSWRQAGGSYEQYFGPGTRLTVT.